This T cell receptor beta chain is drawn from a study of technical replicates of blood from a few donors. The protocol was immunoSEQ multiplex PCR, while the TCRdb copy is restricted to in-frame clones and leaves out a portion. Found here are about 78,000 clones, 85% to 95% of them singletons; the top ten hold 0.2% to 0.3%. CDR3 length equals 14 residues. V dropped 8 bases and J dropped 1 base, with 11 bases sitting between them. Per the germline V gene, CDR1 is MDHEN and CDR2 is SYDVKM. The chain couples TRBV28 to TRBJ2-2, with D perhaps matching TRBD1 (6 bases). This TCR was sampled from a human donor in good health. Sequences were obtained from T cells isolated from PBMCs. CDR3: CASRSGQNTGELFF. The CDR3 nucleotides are TGTGCCAGCCGATCGGGACAGAACACCGGGGAGCTGTTTTTT.